Shown below are 23 T cell receptor beta chains from a single sample sequenced in a study of cytomegalovirus exposure and HLA in healthy donors (dated by TCRdb to 2016 to 2017). The library was built by means of the immunoSEQ multiplex PCR assay. The multiplex PCR relied on a mix of 60 forward primers for TCR Vbeta segments and 13 reverse primers for TCR Jbeta segments. In its TCRdb copy, this immuneACCESS table keeps in-frame sequences only and misses some clones. Where compared with another copy, unresolved V genes explain less than half of these, and the others have no known cause. Counted in this sample were around 70,000 clones; just under 75% of them appeared once. Of the sample, about an eighth is held by the ten largest clones. Sequenced input: PBMCs. These receptors were taken from a human donor in good health.

This clone was counted a few times. The rearrangement joins TRBV6-4 to TRBJ2-7; 9 bases match TRBD1. This CDR3 region has 16 residues. Germline V gene sequence: CDR1 MRHNA, CDR2 SNTAGT. V shed 10 bases and J 7 bases; nucleotides not matched to a gene: 20. The CDR3: CAIPTWPGQGPNEQYF. For the CDR3, the DNA is TGTGCCATCCCCACTTGGCCGGGACAGGGTCCTAATGAGCAGTACTTC.

V gene TRBV7-8 combines with J gene TRBJ2-1, with D perhaps TRBD2 (7 bases). V was clipped by 6 bases and J by 2 bases, with 14 bases between them. Germline V gene sequence: CDR1 SGHVS, CDR2 FQNEAQ. The CDR3 extends over 15 amino acids. In nucleotides, the CDR3 is TGTGCCAGCAGTCCTATCGGGGGGCCCTACAATGAGCAGTTCTTC. Amino acids: CASSPIGGPYNEQFF.

V usage is TRBV2 and J usage is TRBJ1-5, with 7 bases matching TRBD1. The CDR3 is 14 residues long. Losses at the gene ends were 3 bases for V and 7 bases for J; bases not matched to a gene: 6. Germline CDR1 is SNHLY and CDR2 is FYNNEI. As DNA, the CDR3 is TGTGCCAGCAGTGACCGCCAGGGGGTCCAGCCCCAGCATTTT. Translation gives CASSDRQGVQPQHF.

V and J are TRBV19 and TRBJ1-5, with 7 bases lining up with TRBD1. There are 14 residues in the CDR3. Trimming cost V 6 bases and J 7 bases; bases outside gene matches: 9. Germline V gene data show CDR1 as LNHDA and CDR2 as SQIVND (reference sequence). The DNA for the CDR3 is TGTGCCAGTAGGTCATTTACAGGGGAGCAGCCCCAGCATTTT. This translates into CASRSFTGEQPQHF. The whole variable domain, remainder taken from reference TRBV19 and TRBJ1-5, is DGGITQSPKYLFRKEGQNVTLSCEQNLNHDAMYWYRQDPGQGLRLIYYSQIVNDFQKGDIAEGYSVSREKKESFPLTVTSAQKNPTAFYLCASRSFTGEQPQHFGDGTRLSIL.

The chain carries TRBV2 and TRBJ1-2; 10 bases line up with TRBD1. Germline values: CDR1 SNHLY, CDR2 FYNNEI. Trimming took 4 bases from V and 5 from J; bases not matched to a gene: 28. The CDR3 sequence is 22 residues long. CDR3 sequence (DNA): TGTGCCAGCAGTGGACGATACTCCGGAGGAGACAGGGGGCCCCCGCGCGGGTATGGCTACACCTTC. It codes for CASSGRYSGGDRGPPRGYGYTF.

The J gene is TRBJ2-5, the V gene TRBV28, with 8 positions matching TRBD2. The germline gives CDR1 MDHEN, CDR2 SYDVKM. CDR3 length: 13 amino acids. The V segment lost 11 bases and the J segment 5 bases; nucleotides outside the gene matches: 10. Here the CDR3 DNA reads TGTGCCGGAAGGAGCGGGAGTAGTGAGACCCAGTACTTC. This encodes CAGRSGSSETQYF.

The V gene is TRBV2, the J gene TRBJ2-7, with 8 bases that match TRBD1. V was pared by 6 bases and J by 1 base, with 5 bases of the junction left unmatched. Germline V gene data show CDR1 as SNHLY and CDR2 as FYNNEI. The CDR3 spans 14 residues. The CDR3 region is CASRVQGASYEQYF. In DNA form, the CDR3 reads TGTGCCAGCAGGGTGCAGGGGGCGTCCTACGAGCAGTACTTC.

CDR3 DNA: TGTGCCACCAGCCCGTCGGGGGGTGAAGCTTTCTTT. Translating gives CATSPSGGEAFF. The chain is built from TRBV15 and TRBJ1-1; tentative D call: TRBD1 (5 bases). This CDR3 has 12 amino acids. CDR1 and CDR2 (germline): LNHNV, YYDKDF (reference sequence). The ends were cut back, 5 bases at V and 7 bases at J, with 11 bases in the middle.

This clone was counted between two and nine times. The chain carries TRBV28 and TRBJ2-4, with 7 bases lining up with TRBD2. CDR1 and CDR2 from the germline V gene are MDHEN and SYDVKM. The V gene end was trimmed by 3 bases and the J gene end by 9 bases; junction bases not matched to a gene: 8. The CDR3 contains 14 residues. CDR3 in DNA: TGTGCCAGCAGTTTGTCGAGCGGGATGGGCATTCAGTACTTC. This codes for CASSLSSGMGIQYF.

This chain links TRBV7-2 with TRBJ1-5, with D possibly being TRBD1 (6 bases). V gave up 2 bases and J gave up 1 base, with 12 bases separating them. The CDR3 contains 16 residues. CDR1 is SGHTA, CDR2 FQGNSA, per germline. CDR3 loop: CASSLSGTRSNQPQHF. CDR3 sequence (DNA): TGTGCCAGCAGCTTATCCGGGACACGAAGCAATCAGCCCCAGCATTTT.

The chain recombines TRBV29-1 with TRBJ2-5, with 11 bases that match TRBD1. CDR3 size: 14 residues. CDR1 and CDR2 from the germline V gene are SQVTM and ANQGSEA. The V and J ends lost 6 bases and 4 bases, in that order; junction bases with no gene match: 7. CDR3 amino acids: CSVFTGQGGETQYF. The CDR3 DNA is TGCAGCGTCTTCACGGGACAGGGGGGAGAGACCCAGTACTTC.

The chain carries TRBV6-6 and TRBJ1-4; 11 bases line up with TRBD1. Germline CDR1 reads MNHNY; CDR2 reads SVGAGI (reference sequence). J lost 5 bases, V lost 2 bases, and 1 base had no gene match. The CDR3 length is 15 residues. The CDR3 sequence is CASSYRDRGNEKLFF. DNA of the CDR3: TGTGCCAGCAGTTACCGGGACAGGGGGAATGAAAAACTGTTTTTT.

CDR3 DNA sequence: TGTGCCAGCAGTACCAGGACAGGGAGAAACTATGGCTACACCTTC. Its protein product is CASSTRTGRNYGYTF. The chain joins TRBV6-6 to TRBJ1-2; TRBD1 matches at 8 bases. The length of the CDR3 is 15 residues. With V trimmed by 5 bases and J by 2 bases, 7 bases remained unmatched. Germline lookup yields CDR1 MNHNY and CDR2 SVGAGI (reference sequence).

A few counts support this clone. The V call is TRBV9, the J call TRBJ1-4; 9 nucleotides align to TRBD1. V was clipped by 4 bases and J by 3 bases; unmatched bases: 10. Germline values: CDR1 SGDLS, CDR2 YYNGEE. This CDR3 is built from 17 residues. This CDR3 is CASSLGTGWKSNEKLFF. CDR3 nucleotides: TGTGCCAGCAGCCTAGGGACAGGGTGGAAGTCTAATGAAAAACTGTTTTTT. Full variable domain (outside the CDR3, taken from reference TRBV9 and TRBJ1-4): DSGVTQTPKHLITATGQRVTLRCSPRSGDLSVYWYQQSLDQGLQFLIQYYNGEERAKGNILERFSAQQFPDLHSELNLSSLELGDSALYFCASSLGTGWKSNEKLFFGSGTQLSVL.

The rearrangement uses TRBV19 and TRBJ1-3; no reliable D call. Per germline, CDR1 LNHDA and CDR2 SQIVND (reference sequence). V was clipped by 10 bases and J by 0 bases, with 10 bases between them. The CDR3 extends over 13 amino acids. This CDR3 reads CAISPSSGNTIYF. CDR3 in DNA: TGTGCCATTTCACCGAGCTCTGGAAACACCATATATTTT.

The V gene is TRBV15, the J gene TRBJ2-2, with 11 bases fitting TRBD2. Trimming took 5 bases from V and 2 from J; bases not matched to a gene: 4. The CDR3 is 16 residues long. Germline V gene lookup returns CDR1 LNHNV and CDR2 YYDKDF (reference sequence). Here the CDR3 DNA reads TGTGCCACCAGCTACGGACTAGCGGGTAACACCGGGGAGCTGTTTTTT. Translated: CATSYGLAGNTGELFF.

This chain uses TRBV5-5 with TRBJ2-7; D is perhaps TRBD1 (6 bases). V gave up 0 bases and J gave up 4 bases, with 14 bases separating them. Germline loops: CDR1 SGHKS, CDR2 YYEKEE (reference sequence). The CDR3 runs to 15 residues. Here the CDR3 DNA reads TGTGCCAGCAGCTTGGCCGGGACAATCGCTTACGAGCAGTACTTC. Its protein product is CASSLAGTIAYEQYF.

J is TRBJ1-2 and V is TRBV27, with D perhaps matching TRBD1 (6 bases). V was clipped by 6 bases and J by 6 bases, with 17 bases between them. Germline-derived CDR1 and CDR2 are MNHEY and SMNVEV (reference sequence). This CDR3 region has 14 residues. CDR3 sequence (DNA): TGTGCCAGCAGCTCTATACAGGGTAGGGATGGCTACACCTTC. It yields the protein CASSSIQGRDGYTF.

V is TRBV4-1 and J is TRBJ2-7; 7 bases match TRBD2. V was clipped by 4 bases and J by 6 bases; unmatched bases: 6. The CDR3 sequence is 13 residues long. Looked up from germline, CDR1 is MGHRA and CDR2 is YSYEKL. The CDR3 spells CASSRGGAIEQYF. In DNA, the CDR3 is TGCGCCAGCAGCCGGGGAGGGGCAATCGAGCAGTACTTC.

The chain joins TRBV9 to TRBJ2-7, with 8 bases matching TRBD1. The CDR3 is made up of 15 amino acids. Germline lookup yields CDR1 SGDLS and CDR2 YYNGEE. V was pared by 0 bases and J by 1 base, with 3 bases of the junction left unmatched. The CDR3 nucleotides read TGTGCCAGCAGCGTAGGGACAGGGACTTCCTACGAGCAGTACTTC. This gives the protein CASSVGTGTSYEQYF. The whole variable domain, remainder taken from reference TRBV9 and TRBJ2-7, is DSGVTQTPKHLITATGQRVTLRCSPRSGDLSVYWYQQSLDQGLQFLIQYYNGEERAKGNILERFSAQQFPDLHSELNLSSLELGDSALYFCASSVGTGTSYEQYFGPGTRLTVT.

The rearrangement links TRBV9 to TRBJ2-4; 9 bases line up with TRBD2. This CDR3 region has 14 residues. From germline, CDR1 is SGDLS and CDR2 YYNGEE. Germline trimming cut 1 base from V and 12 bases from J; bases unmatched to any gene: 8. In DNA, the CDR3 is TGTGCCAGCAGCGTATTGCGGGAGGGTGGGGATCAGTACTTC. Its protein product is CASSVLREGGDQYF.

This chain connects TRBV7-2 to TRBJ1-1; D uncertain. The V gene's germline CDR1 is SGHTA and CDR2 FQGNSA. The germline V and J ends were trimmed by 6 bases and 1 base, with 12 bases remaining between them. The CDR3 consists of 14 residues. CDR3 amino acids: CASSVRRGNTEAFF. CDR3 coding DNA: TGTGCCAGCAGTGTCCGGCGGGGGAACACTGAAGCTTTCTTT.

This clone occurred a few times. The chain has TRBV5-7 and TRBJ1-1, with 9 bases aligning to TRBD1. TRBV5-7 is identified as an open reading frame with a role that is uncertain. There are 17 residues in the CDR3. The trim removed 0 bases at V and 4 bases at J, leaving 10 bases unmatched. CDR3 coding DNA: TGTGCCAGCAGCTTGGGGGCGACAGGGGGGCCGGTCACTGAAGCTTTCTTT. It encodes CASSLGATGGPVTEAFF.